The 25 T cell receptor beta chains listed next were all sequenced from one sample in a study of a mutant IDH1 vaccine in newly diagnosed glioma. Time point described: baseline, week 1 (first vaccination visit). Treatment of the sample: pre-vaccination baseline after standard-of-care therapy. The data were produced by immunoSEQ multiplex PCR, yet TCRdb's version contains in-frame clones alone and is incomplete. The table lists 25,000 to 35,000 clones, roughly 80% of them singletons. The material sequenced was PBMCs, taken from a glioma patient treated with radiotherapy, temozolomide or both. The source of these receptors is a man aged 25-40 years with glioma.

The CDR3 reads CASSEKHTGELFF. The CDR3 DNA sequence: TGTGCCAGCAGCGAAAAACACACCGGGGAGCTGTTTTTT. V is TRBV6-6 and J is TRBJ2-2; D not certain. Germline CDR1 reads MNHNY; CDR2 reads SVGAGI (reference sequence). CDR3 length equals 13 residues. Trimming stripped 6 bases from V and 3 bases from J, with 8 bases between.

The chain is built from TRBV28 and TRBJ2-7, with TRBD2 as a possible D gene (6 bases). In germline, CDR1 is MDHEN, CDR2 SYDVKM. The CDR3 runs to 17 residues. With 2 bases removed from V and 1 base from J, the gap between germline ends came to 18 bases. Here the CDR3 DNA reads TGTGCCAGCAGTTTACCAGGAGGGTCAGGGAGGTCCTACGAGCAGTACTTC. Translation: CASSLPGGSGRSYEQYF.

This clone was seen a single time. V is TRBV7-2 and J is TRBJ1-1; D ambiguous. This CDR3 has 13 residues. Trimming shortened V by 6 bases and J by 0 bases, and 8 bases separated the two germline ends. Germline CDR1 is SGHTA and CDR2 is FQGNSA. The CDR3 loop reads CASRVDLNTEAFF. CDR3 coding DNA: TGTGCCAGCAGGGTTGACTTGAACACTGAAGCTTTCTTT.

J is TRBJ1-5 and V is TRBV2, with D possibly matching TRBD1 (5 bases). This CDR3 contains 14 residues. Trimming took off 5 bases at V and 6 bases at J, with 14 bases between the two ends. CDR1 SNHLY and CDR2 FYNNEI come from the germline V gene. CDR3 nucleotides: TGTGCCAGCAGTTCTGACAGCGGACTTCAGCCCCAGCATTTT. The encoded protein is CASSSDSGLQPQHF.

The V gene is TRBV2, the J gene TRBJ2-7; TRBD1 matches at 7 bases. Germline V gives CDR1 SNHLY, CDR2 FYNNEI. The ends lost 6 bases at V and 5 bases at J; junction bases unmatched: 7. The CDR3 is 13 residues long. For the CDR3, the DNA is TGTGCCAGCAGGGATGACAGGGCCCACGAGCAGTACTTC. It yields the protein CASRDDRAHEQYF.

This clone is medium-sized by share. Within the sample, other DNA sequences also encode this same CDR3. This chain links TRBV19 with TRBJ2-1; the match to TRBD2 covers 9 bases. Trimming took 3 bases from V and 0 from J; bases not matched to a gene: 3. The germline V gene encodes CDR1 LNHDA and CDR2 SQIVND (reference sequence). The CDR3 consists of 16 residues. The CDR3 DNA reads TGTGCCAGTAGTATCAGCGGGAGGAGCTCCTACAATGAGCAGTTCTTC. This sequence encodes CASSISGRSSYNEQFF. Filled out from reference TRBV19 and TRBJ2-1, the complete variable domain reads DGGITQSPKYLFRKEGQNVTLSCEQNLNHDAMYWYRQDPGQGLRLIYYSQIVNDFQKGDIAEGYSVSREKKESFPLTVTSAQKNPTAFYLCASSISGRSSYNEQFFGPGTRLTVL.

This clone was counted a few times. The rearrangement uses TRBV6-1 and TRBJ1-6; TRBD1 matches 7 bases. CDR1 MNHNS and CDR2 SASEGT come from the germline V gene. The CDR3 has 15 amino acids. Trimming cost V 6 bases and J 0 bases; bases outside gene matches: 2. The CDR3 nucleotides read TGTGCCAGCAGGGCAGGGGGCTCCTATAATTCACCCCTCCACTTT. Its translation is CASRAGGSYNSPLHF.

This clone was picked up a small number of times. The chain employs TRBV5-4 and TRBJ1-1; 7 nucleotides line up with TRBD1. The CDR3 sequence is 15 residues long. Losses at the gene ends were 2 bases for V and 5 bases for J; bases not matched to a gene: 9. Germline assignment: CDR1 SGHNT and CDR2 YYREEE (reference sequence). The CDR3 sequence is CASSLQLRGRTEAFF. CDR3 nucleotide sequence: TGTGCCAGCAGCTTACAACTGAGGGGGCGTACTGAAGCTTTCTTT.

This clone has more than one count but fewer than ten. The chain uses TRBV7-9 and TRBJ1-1; D is unresolved. CDR1 and CDR2 (germline): SEHNR, FQNEAQ (reference sequence). This CDR3 comprises 13 residues. Trimming took off 2 bases at V and 7 bases at J, with 11 bases between the two ends. This chain's CDR3 is CASSLYGQSEAFF. CDR3 DNA: TGTGCCAGCAGCTTATATGGGCAGAGTGAAGCTTTCTTT.

The V call is TRBV7-2, the J call TRBJ2-2; the D gene is possibly TRBD2 (5 bases). CDR1 is SGHTA, CDR2 FQGNSA, per germline. This CDR3 has 15 amino acids. Trimming took 2 bases from V and 0 from J, leaving 7 bases between them. The CDR3 is CASSLTRSNTGELFF. CDR3 nucleotide sequence: TGTGCCAGCAGCTTAACTAGGTCGAACACCGGGGAGCTGTTTTTT. The variable domain in full, with the rest retrieved from reference TRBV7-2 and TRBJ2-2, is GAGVSQSPSNKVTEKGKDVELRCDPISGHTALYWYRQSLGQGLEFLIYFQGNSAPDKSGLPSDRFSAERTGGSVSTLTIQRTQQEDSAVYLCASSLTRSNTGELFFGEGSRLTVL.

The chain recombines TRBV6-1 with TRBJ1-4, with 8 bases that match TRBD1. Per the germline V gene, CDR1 is MNHNS and CDR2 is SASEGT. The CDR3 covers 15 residues. J lost 7 bases, V lost 6 bases, and 10 bases had no gene match. CDR3 protein: CASSRRRTGSEKLFF. CDR3 DNA: TGTGCCAGCAGCCGACGCCGGACAGGGAGTGAAAAACTGTTTTTT.

The V gene is TRBV7-2, the J gene TRBJ1-4; D not resolved. V lost 0 bases, J lost 5 bases, and 7 bases lay in between. The CDR3 loop spans 14 amino acids. Germline assignment: CDR1 SGHTA and CDR2 FQGNSA. The CDR3 DNA is TGTGCCAGCAGCTTAGCGCGGTTGAATGAAAAACTGTTTTTT. Protein: CASSLARLNEKLFF.

This clone was picked up one time. The V call is TRBV12-5, the J call TRBJ2-1, with D uncertain. V lost 6 bases, J lost 6 bases, and 27 bases lay in between. The germline V gene encodes CDR1 LGHNT and CDR2 FRNRAP. The CDR3 sequence is 18 residues long. CDR3 bases: TGTGCTAGTGGCGGTCGGCAGGAAACTGTAGTACTACGCAATGAGCAGTTCTTC. Translation: CASGGRQETVVLRNEQFF.

This chain links TRBV27 with TRBJ1-2; the D gene is possibly TRBD1 (5 bases). There are 14 residues in the CDR3. Germline CDR1 MNHEY, CDR2 SMNVEV (reference sequence). Trimming left V 2 bases short and J 2 bases short, with 9 bases between. The CDR3 DNA sequence: TGTGCCAGCAGTTTAGGGCAGGGAAACTATGGCTACACCTTC. Protein product: CASSLGQGNYGYTF.

The V and J genes are TRBV5-1 and TRBJ1-4; weak D call: TRBD1 (6 bases). Trimming removed 4 bases at V and 3 bases at J, with 10 bases between. The CDR3 totals 14 residues. Germline values: CDR1 SGHRS, CDR2 YFSETQ. CDR3 sequence: CASSTTGSNEKLFF. CDR3 DNA: TGCGCCAGCAGCACGACAGGATCTAATGAAAAACTGTTTTTT.

The chain uses TRBV7-3 and TRBJ2-5, with 8 nucleotides matching TRBD2. Germline values: CDR1 SGHTA, CDR2 FQGTGA. V lost 5 bases and J lost 5; bases outside the gene matches: 7. This CDR3 region has 14 residues. The CDR3: CASSASGSEETQYF. CDR3 in DNA: TGTGCCAGCAGCGCAAGCGGGAGTGAGGAGACCCAGTACTTC.

V usage is TRBV19 and J usage is TRBJ2-2; D gene uncertain. The CDR3 sequence is 18 residues long. The ends were cut back, 3 bases at V and 0 bases at J, with 17 bases in the middle. CDR1 is LNHDA and CDR2 is SQIVND in the germline V gene (reference sequence). The CDR3 coding sequence is TGTGCCAGTAGTATTCGACGAATTGGTAGCCCGAACACCGGGGAGCTGTTTTTT. Residues: CASSIRRIGSPNTGELFF. Looking up the rest from reference TRBV19 and TRBJ2-2 gives the full variable domain: DGGITQSPKYLFRKEGQNVTLSCEQNLNHDAMYWYRQDPGQGLRLIYYSQIVNDFQKGDIAEGYSVSREKKESFPLTVTSAQKNPTAFYLCASSIRRIGSPNTGELFFGEGSRLTVL.

The chain has TRBV5-4 and TRBJ1-6; D unresolved. CDR1 is SGHNT and CDR2 is YYREEE in the germline V gene (reference sequence). The CDR3 covers 15 residues. Trimming took 0 bases from V and 0 from J, leaving 4 bases between them. CDR3 sequence reads: CASSLGVSYNSPLHF. CDR3 sequence (DNA): TGTGCCAGCAGCTTGGGGGTCTCCTATAATTCACCCCTCCACTTT.

The chain joins TRBV5-1 to TRBJ2-3, with a tentative D call TRBD2 (6 bases). Trimming removed 2 bases at V and 0 bases at J, with 13 bases between. CDR1 is SGHRS, CDR2 YFSETQ, per germline. The length of the CDR3 is 16 residues. The CDR3 reads CASSLSGRRSTDTQYF. The CDR3 DNA reads TGCGCCAGCAGCTTATCTGGGAGGCGGAGCACAGATACGCAGTATTTT.

The chain is built from TRBV27 and TRBJ2-3, with TRBD2 identical over 7 bases. Germline lookup yields CDR1 MNHEY and CDR2 SMNVEV (reference sequence). The CDR3 is 15 residues long. V was pared by 4 bases and J by 5 bases, with 9 bases of the junction left unmatched. As DNA, the CDR3 is TGTGCCAGCAGTTCCCGAGAGGGGAGGGAAGATACGCAGTATTTT. Protein sequence: CASSSREGREDTQYF.

The V gene is TRBV2, the J gene TRBJ2-7; D remains unclear. The CDR3 is 12 amino acids. Trimming shortened V by 8 bases and J by 3 bases, and 11 bases separated the two germline ends. The germline CDR1 and CDR2 sequences are SNHLY and FYNNEI. As DNA, the CDR3 is TGTGCCAGCGTCAGCGTGAGCTACGAGCAGTACTTC. Encoded protein: CASVSVSYEQYF.

The chain carries TRBV18 and TRBJ2-7; D possibly corresponds to TRBD1 (6 bases). V was shortened by 3 bases and J by 3 bases, with 15 bases between the two germline ends. CDR3 length equals 15 residues. Germline CDR1 and CDR2: KGHSH and LQKENI. The CDR3 DNA sequence: TGTGCCAGCTCACCCTCGAAGGACAGTTACTACGAGCAGTACTTC. Protein: CASSPSKDSYYEQYF.

The chain combines TRBV4-1 with TRBJ2-7, with D tentatively TRBD1 or TRBD2 (5 bases each). Germline CDR1 and CDR2: MGHRA and YSYEKL. CDR3 length: 14 residues. With 5 bases removed from V and 7 bases from J, the gap between germline ends came to 18 bases. CDR3 DNA sequence: TGCGCCAGCAGCAATCCGGGACCGATATATGAGCAGTACTTC. It specifies CASSNPGPIYEQYF.

V is TRBV7-8 and J is TRBJ2-1; TRBD2 aligns across 12 bases. Germline-derived CDR1 and CDR2 are SGHVS and FQNEAQ. The CDR3 has 20 amino acids. Germline trimming cut 5 bases from V and 5 bases from J; bases unmatched to any gene: 19. CDR3 region: CASSPRAWERLAGEDNEQFF. CDR3 DNA: TGTGCCAGCAGCCCACGAGCTTGGGAGCGACTAGCGGGAGAAGACAATGAGCAGTTCTTC. The complete variable domain, with remaining parts taken from reference TRBV7-8 and TRBJ2-1, reads GAGVSQSPRYKVAKRGQDVALRCDPISGHVSLFWYQQALGQGPEFLTYFQNEAQLDKSGLPSDRFFAERPEGSVSTLKIQRTQQEDSAVYLCASSPRAWERLAGEDNEQFFGPGTRLTVL.

This sequence joins TRBV30 and TRBJ2-5; 8 nucleotides align to TRBD2. The J call could be wrong; TRBJ2-7 is a better fit for the DNA end. CDR3 length equals 16 residues. Germline V lookup: CDR1 GTSNPN, CDR2 SVGIG (reference sequence). CDR3 in amino acids: CAWSVRVGRAFNEQYF. CDR3 coding DNA: TGTGCCTGGAGTGTACGGGTCGGGAGGGCCTTCAACGAGCAGTACTTC.